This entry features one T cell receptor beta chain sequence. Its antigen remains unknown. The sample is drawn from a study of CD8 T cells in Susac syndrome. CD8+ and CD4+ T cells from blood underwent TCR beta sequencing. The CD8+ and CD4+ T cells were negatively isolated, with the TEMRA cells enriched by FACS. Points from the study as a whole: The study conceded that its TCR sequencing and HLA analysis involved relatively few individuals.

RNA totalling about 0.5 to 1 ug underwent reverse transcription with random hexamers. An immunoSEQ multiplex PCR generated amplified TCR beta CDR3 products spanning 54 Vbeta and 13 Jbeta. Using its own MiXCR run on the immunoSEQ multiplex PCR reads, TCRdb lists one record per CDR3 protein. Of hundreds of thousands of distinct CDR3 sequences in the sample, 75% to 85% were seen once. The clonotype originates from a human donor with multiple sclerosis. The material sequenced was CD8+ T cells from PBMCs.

This CDR3 reads CATSDYRGQETQYF. The DNA of the CDR3 is TGTGCCACCAGTGATTACAGGGGGCAAGAGACCCAGTACTTC. The J gene is TRBJ2-5, the V gene TRBV24-1, with 8 positions matching TRBD1. Germline V CDR1 and CDR2: KGHDR, SFDVKD. V was clipped by 2 bases and J by 2 bases; unmatched bases: 0. The CDR3 is made up of 14 amino acids.